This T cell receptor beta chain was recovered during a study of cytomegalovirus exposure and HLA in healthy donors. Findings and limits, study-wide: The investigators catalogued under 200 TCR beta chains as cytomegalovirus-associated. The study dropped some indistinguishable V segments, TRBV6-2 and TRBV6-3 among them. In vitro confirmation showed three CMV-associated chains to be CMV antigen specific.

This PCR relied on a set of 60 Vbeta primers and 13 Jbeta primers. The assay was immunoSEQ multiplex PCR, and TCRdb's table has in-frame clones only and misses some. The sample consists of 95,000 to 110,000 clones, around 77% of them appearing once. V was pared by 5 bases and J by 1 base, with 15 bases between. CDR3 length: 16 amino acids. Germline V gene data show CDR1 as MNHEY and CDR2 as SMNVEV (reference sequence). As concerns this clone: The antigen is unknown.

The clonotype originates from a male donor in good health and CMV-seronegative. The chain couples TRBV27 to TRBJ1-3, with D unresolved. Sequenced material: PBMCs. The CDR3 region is CASSSSEPRSGNTIYF. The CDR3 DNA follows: TGTGCCAGCAGTAGTTCCGAGCCCCGATCTGGAAACACCATATATTTT.